A few counts support the clone carrying this TCR beta chain. Assay used: immunoSEQ multiplex PCR; TCRdb lists only in-frame clones, some missing. The sample shows 100,000 or so clones, nearly 90% of them seen only once. The germline CDR1 and CDR2 sequences are LNHDA and SQIVND (reference sequence). Trimming pared 3 bases from V and 3 bases from J, leaving 9 bases between. The CDR3 has 14 residues. These data come from a study of T cell responses to AZD1222 COVID-19 vaccine. The clonotype originates from an adult in good health. Sequencing used peripheral blood, obtained on day 0 of AZD1222 vaccination. The gene calls are TRBV19 and TRBJ2-1; D is uncertain. The CDR3 sequence is CASSMNRYYNEQFF. In nucleotides, the CDR3 is TGTGCCAGTAGTATGAACCGGTACTACAATGAGCAGTTCTTC.